This T cell receptor (beta chain) was sequenced for a study of CD8+CD57+ T cells in acquired aplastic anemia. Study details: Isolated CD4+ and CD8+ cells, once sorted, yielded DNA averaging around 3.3 ug. Study results and limitations: Patients had roughly 29 CD8+ CDR3 sequences in common with controls (the shared set). Patients and controls were not found to differ significantly in CD8+ Simpson's diversity.

Comments on this clonotype: Antigen: not known.

TCR beta VDJ and CDR3 profiling used genomic DNA as template. TCRdb processed the reads anew with MiXCR; each CDR3 protein has one entry. The data hold under 350,000 distinct CDR3 sequences, with around three fifths observed a single time. CDR3 size: 14 residues. The germline CDR1 and CDR2 sequences are ENHRY and SYGVKD. V was cut by 4 bases and J by 2 bases, with 10 bases left in between. The authors sequenced patients whose flow cytometry had shown CD8+CD57+ cell expansion. A severe acquired aplastic anemia diagnosis applied to all patients. Sequencing used sorted CD4+, CD8+, or CD8+CD57+ T cells (not recorded which) from PBMCs. This clonotype was obtained from a human donor with aplastic anemia. The chain joins TRBV10-3 to TRBJ2-3; D is perhaps TRBD1 (6 bases). CDR3 DNA sequence: TGTGCCATCAGTGGGCAGGGGAACACAGATACGCAGTATTTT. Protein product: CAISGQGNTDTQYF.